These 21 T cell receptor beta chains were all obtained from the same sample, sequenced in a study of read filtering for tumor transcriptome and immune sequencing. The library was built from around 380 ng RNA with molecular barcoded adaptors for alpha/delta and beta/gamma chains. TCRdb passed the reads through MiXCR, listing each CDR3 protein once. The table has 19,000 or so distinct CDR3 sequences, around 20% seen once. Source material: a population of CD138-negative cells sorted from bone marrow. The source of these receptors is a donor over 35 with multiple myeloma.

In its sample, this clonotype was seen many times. The DNA of the CDR3 is TGCAGTGCTTCGACTAGCGGGAGAGGTGCTTACAATGAGCAGTTCTTC. Translation gives CSASTSGRGAYNEQFF. This chain links TRBV20-1 with TRBJ2-1; 12 nucleotides match TRBD2. V lost 5 bases and J lost 4; bases outside the gene matches: 9. The CDR3 runs 16 residues. Germline CDR1 and CDR2: DFQATT and SNEGSKA (reference sequence).

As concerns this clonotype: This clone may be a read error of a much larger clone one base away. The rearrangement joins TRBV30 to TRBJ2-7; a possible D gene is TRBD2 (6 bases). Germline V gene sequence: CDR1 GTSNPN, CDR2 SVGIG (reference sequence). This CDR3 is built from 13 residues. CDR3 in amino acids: CAWTREVSYERYF. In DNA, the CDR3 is TGTGCCTGGACCAGGGAGGTTTCCTACGAGCGGTACTTC.

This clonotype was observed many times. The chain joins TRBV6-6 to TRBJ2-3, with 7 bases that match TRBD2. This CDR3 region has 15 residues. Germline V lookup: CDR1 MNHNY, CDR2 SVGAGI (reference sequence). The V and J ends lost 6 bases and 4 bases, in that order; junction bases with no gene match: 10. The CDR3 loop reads CASRPTSLIPDTQYF. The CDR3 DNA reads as TGTGCCAGCAGACCGACTAGCTTAATACCAGATACGCAGTATTTT.

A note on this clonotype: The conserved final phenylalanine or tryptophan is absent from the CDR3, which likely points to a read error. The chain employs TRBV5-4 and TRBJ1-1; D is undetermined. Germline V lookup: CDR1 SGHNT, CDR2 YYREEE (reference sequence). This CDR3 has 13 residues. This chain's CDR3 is CASSLGLWTGAFS. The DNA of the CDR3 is TGTGCCAGCAGCTTGGGTTTGTGGACTGGAGCTTTCTCT.

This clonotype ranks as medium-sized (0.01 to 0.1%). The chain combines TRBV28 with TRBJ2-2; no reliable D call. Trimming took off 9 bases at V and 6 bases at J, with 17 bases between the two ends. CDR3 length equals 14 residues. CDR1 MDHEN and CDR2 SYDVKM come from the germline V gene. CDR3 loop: CASATTMDPGELFF. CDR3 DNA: TGTGCCAGTGCTACTACCATGGATCCCGGGGAGCTGTTTTTT. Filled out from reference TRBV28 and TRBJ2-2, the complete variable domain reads DVKVTQSSRYLVKRTGEKVFLECVQDMDHENMFWYRQDPGLGLRLIYFSYDVKMKEKGDIPEGYSVSREKKERFSLILESASTNQTSMYLCASATTMDPGELFFGEGSRLTVL.

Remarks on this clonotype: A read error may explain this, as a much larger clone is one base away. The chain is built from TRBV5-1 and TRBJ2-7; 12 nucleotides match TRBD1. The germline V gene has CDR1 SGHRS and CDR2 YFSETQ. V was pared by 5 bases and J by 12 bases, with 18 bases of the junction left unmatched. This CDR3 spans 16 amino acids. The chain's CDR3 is CASRPLSGQGAAKPYF. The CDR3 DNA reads TGCGCCAGCAGGCCACTGTCGGGACAGGGGGCTGCTAAGCCGTACTTC.

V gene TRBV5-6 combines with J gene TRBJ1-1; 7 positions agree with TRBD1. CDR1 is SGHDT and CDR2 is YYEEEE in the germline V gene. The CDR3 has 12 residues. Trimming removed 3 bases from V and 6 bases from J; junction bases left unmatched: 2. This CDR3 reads CASSSRGAEAFF. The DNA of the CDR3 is TGTGCCAGCAGCTCCAGGGGGGCTGAAGCTTTCTTT.

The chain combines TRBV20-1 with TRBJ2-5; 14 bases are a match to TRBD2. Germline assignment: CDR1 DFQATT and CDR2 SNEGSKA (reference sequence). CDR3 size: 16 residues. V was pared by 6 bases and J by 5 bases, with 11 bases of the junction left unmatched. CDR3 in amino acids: CSASTSGRAAGETQYF. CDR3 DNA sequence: TGCAGTGCGTCGACTAGCGGGAGGGCCGCCGGGGAGACCCAGTACTTC.

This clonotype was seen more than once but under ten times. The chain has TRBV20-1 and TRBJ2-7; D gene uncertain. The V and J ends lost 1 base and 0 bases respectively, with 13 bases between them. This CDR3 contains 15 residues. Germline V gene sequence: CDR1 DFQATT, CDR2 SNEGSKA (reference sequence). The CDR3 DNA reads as TGCAGTGCTAGAGGCGCCAAATGGGACTCCTACGAGCAGTACTTC. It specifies CSARGAKWDSYEQYF.

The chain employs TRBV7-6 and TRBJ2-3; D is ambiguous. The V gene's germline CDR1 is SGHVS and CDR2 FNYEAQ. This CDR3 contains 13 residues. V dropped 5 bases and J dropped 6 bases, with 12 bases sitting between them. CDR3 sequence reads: CASSLALQDTQYF. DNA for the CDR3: TGTGCCAGCAGCCTCGCCCTACAGGATACGCAGTATTTT.

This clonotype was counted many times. The CDR3 bases are TGTGCCAGCAAGATACTCGGGAACACTGAAGCTTTCTTT. Translated, it gives CASKILGNTEAFF. The chain links TRBV7-2 to TRBJ1-1; the D is unclear. CDR3 length: 13 amino acids. V dropped 7 bases and J dropped 1 base, with 10 bases sitting between them. Germline CDR1 is SGHTA and CDR2 is FQGNSA.

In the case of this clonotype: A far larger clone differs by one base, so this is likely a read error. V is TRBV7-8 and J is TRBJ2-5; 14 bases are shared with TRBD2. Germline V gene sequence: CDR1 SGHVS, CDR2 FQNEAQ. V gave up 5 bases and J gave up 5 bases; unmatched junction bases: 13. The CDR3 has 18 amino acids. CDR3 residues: CASSPGTSGGLPRETQYF. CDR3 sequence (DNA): TGTGCCAGCAGCCCAGGGACTAGCGGGGGCCTACCCCGGGAGACCCAGTACTTC.

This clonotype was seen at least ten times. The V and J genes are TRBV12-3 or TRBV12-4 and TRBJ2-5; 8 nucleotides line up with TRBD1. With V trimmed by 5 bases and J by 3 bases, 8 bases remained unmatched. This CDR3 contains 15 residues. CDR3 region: CASSQIGTGEETQYF. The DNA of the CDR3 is TGTGCCAGCAGTCAGATCGGGACAGGCGAAGAGACCCAGTACTTC.

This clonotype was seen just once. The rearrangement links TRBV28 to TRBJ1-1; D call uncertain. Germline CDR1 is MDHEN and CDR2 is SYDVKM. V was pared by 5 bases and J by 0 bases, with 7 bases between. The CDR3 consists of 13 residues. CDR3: CASSPALNTEAFF. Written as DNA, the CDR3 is TGTGCCAGCAGTCCAGCCCTGAACACTGAAGCTTTCTTT.

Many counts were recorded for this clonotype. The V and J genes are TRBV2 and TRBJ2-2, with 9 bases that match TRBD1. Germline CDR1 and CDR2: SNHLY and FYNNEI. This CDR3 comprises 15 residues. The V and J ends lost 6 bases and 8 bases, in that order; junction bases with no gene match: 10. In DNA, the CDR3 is TGTGCCAGCAGAAGGACAGGGGCCATCCCGGGGGAGCTGTTTTTT. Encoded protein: CASRRTGAIPGELFF.

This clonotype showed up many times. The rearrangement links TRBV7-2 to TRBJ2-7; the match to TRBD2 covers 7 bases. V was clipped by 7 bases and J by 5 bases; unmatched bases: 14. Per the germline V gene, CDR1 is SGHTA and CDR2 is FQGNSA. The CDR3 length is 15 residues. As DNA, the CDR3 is TGTGCCAGCACCCGGGGAGGGCTAGCGTTGGACGAGCAGTACTTC. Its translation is CASTRGGLALDEQYF.

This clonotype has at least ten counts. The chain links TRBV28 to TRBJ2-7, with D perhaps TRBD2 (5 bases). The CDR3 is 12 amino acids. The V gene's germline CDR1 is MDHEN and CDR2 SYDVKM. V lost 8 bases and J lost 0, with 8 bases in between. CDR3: CASLGSSYEQYF. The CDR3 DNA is TGTGCCAGCCTGGGGAGCTCCTACGAGCAGTACTTC.

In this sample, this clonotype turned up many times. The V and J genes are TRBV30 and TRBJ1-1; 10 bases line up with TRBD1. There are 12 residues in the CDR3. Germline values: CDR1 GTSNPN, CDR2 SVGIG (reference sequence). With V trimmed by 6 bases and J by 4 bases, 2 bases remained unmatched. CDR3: CACGQGVTEAFF. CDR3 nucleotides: TGTGCCTGCGGACAGGGGGTCACTGAAGCTTTCTTT.

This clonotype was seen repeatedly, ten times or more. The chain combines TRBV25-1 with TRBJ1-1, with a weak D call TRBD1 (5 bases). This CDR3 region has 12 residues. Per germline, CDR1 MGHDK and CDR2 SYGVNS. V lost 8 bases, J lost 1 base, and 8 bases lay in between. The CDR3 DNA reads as TGTGCCAGCCGACAGACGAACACTGAAGCTTTCTTT. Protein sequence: CASRQTNTEAFF.

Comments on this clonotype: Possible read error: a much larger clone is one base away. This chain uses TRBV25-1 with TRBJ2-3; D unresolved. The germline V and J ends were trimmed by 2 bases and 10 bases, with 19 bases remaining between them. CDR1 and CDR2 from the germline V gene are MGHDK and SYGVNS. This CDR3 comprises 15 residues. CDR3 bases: TGTGCCAGCAGTGAAGGTGTTGAATATGGGGATGCGCAGTATTTT. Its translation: CASSEGVEYGDAQYF.

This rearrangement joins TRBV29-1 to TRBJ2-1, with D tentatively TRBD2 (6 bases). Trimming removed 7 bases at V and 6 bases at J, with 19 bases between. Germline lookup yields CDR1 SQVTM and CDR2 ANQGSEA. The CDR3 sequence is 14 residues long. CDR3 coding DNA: TGCAGCGACCGCTCTCGGGAGATTTCCAATGAGCAGTTCTTC. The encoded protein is CSDRSREISNEQFF.